The 32 T cell receptor beta chains below come from one sample, sequenced in a study of blood T cell dynamics during melanoma immunotherapy. Sequencing used immunoSEQ multiplex PCR; TCRdb keeps in-frame clones, though not all of them. The data show around 20,000 clones, roughly 85% seen once. Sample time point: week 3, after first cycle of checkpoint inhibitor. This specimen consisted of blood, obtained from a patient treated with checkpoint blockade. These receptors were collected from a human donor with melanoma.

The V call is TRBV5-1, the J call TRBJ2-7; TRBD2 agrees at 13 bases. V lost 4 bases and J lost 5; bases outside the gene matches: 3. The CDR3 totals 14 residues. Germline V gives CDR1 SGHRS, CDR2 YFSETQ. DNA for the CDR3: TGCGCCAGCAGCCGACTAGCGGGAGGTGACGAGCAGTACTTC. Encoded protein: CASSRLAGGDEQYF.

The chain carries TRBV28 and TRBJ2-3; TRBD2 matches at 12 bases. Germline CDR1 reads MDHEN; CDR2 reads SYDVKM. This CDR3 spans 17 amino acids. The V gene end was trimmed by 6 bases and the J gene end by 3 bases; junction bases not matched to a gene: 10. The CDR3 region is CASSRASGRAGTDTQYF. The CDR3 DNA follows: TGTGCCAGCAGCCGGGCTAGCGGGAGGGCGGGGACAGATACGCAGTATTTT.

This chain connects TRBV11-2 to TRBJ2-7; 7 positions match TRBD1. Per germline, CDR1 SGHAT and CDR2 FQNNGV. J was trimmed by 5 bases and V by 9 bases; bases with no gene match: 16. This CDR3 spans 15 amino acids. The DNA of the CDR3 is TGTGCCAGTGCTGCATGGGACAGAGGGACCCACGAGCAGTACTTC. Translation: CASAAWDRGTHEQYF.

The chain uses TRBV7-9 and TRBJ1-4; D is undetermined. The CDR3 is 15 residues long. V dropped 1 base and J dropped 4 bases, with 10 bases sitting between them. Germline CDR1 reads SEHNR; CDR2 reads FQNEAQ (reference sequence). Here the CDR3 DNA reads TGTGCCAGCAGCTTAGGAGTAGGTTTTAATGAAAAACTGTTTTTT. It yields the protein CASSLGVGFNEKLFF.

The count of this clone is one. The chain is built from TRBV7-6 and TRBJ2-1; D not certain. This CDR3 is built from 13 residues. V lost 7 bases and J lost 4, with 11 bases in between. CDR1 is SGHVS and CDR2 is FNYEAQ in the germline V gene. CDR3: CASNPLGYNEQFF. CDR3 DNA: TGTGCCAGCAACCCTCTGGGTTACAATGAGCAGTTCTTC.

This clone appeared a few times. In DNA form, the CDR3 reads TGTGCCAGCAGCCAAGACAGGTCGCGGGGGCTGTTGGAATACGAGCAGTACTTC. It specifies CASSQDRSRGLLEYEQYF. The gene calls are TRBV4-2 and TRBJ2-7; D is perhaps TRBD2 (7 bases). The germline V gene has CDR1 LGHNA and CDR2 YNFKEQ. The CDR3 has 18 residues. The V gene lost 0 bases and the J gene lost 4 bases, with 22 bases spanning the gap.

The CDR3 nucleotides read TGCGCCAGCAGCTTGTATACGGGTCAGCCCCAGCATTTT. This gives the protein CASSLYTGQPQHF. The chain is built from TRBV5-1 and TRBJ1-5; D is undetermined. The CDR3 length is 13 residues. CDR1 is SGHRS and CDR2 is YFSETQ in the germline V gene. The V gene lost 1 base and the J gene lost 6 bases, with 8 bases spanning the gap.

This chain joins TRBV27 and TRBJ1-5; TRBD1 might be the D (5 bases). Germline CDR1 and CDR2: MNHEY and SMNVEV (reference sequence). The CDR3 covers 17 residues. V lost 4 bases and J lost 4, with 20 bases in between. CDR3: CASSSLPREWENQPQHF. The CDR3 DNA follows: TGTGCCAGCAGTTCCCTCCCCAGGGAGTGGGAAAATCAGCCCCAGCATTTT.

V usage is TRBV7-2 and J usage is TRBJ2-1, with a weak D call TRBD2 (6 bases). The CDR3 spans 16 residues. Germline V gives CDR1 SGHTA, CDR2 FQGNSA. V was trimmed by 1 base and J by 7 bases, leaving 17 bases between them. The CDR3 loop reads CASSLVLQAGGNEQFF. DNA of the CDR3: TGTGCCAGCAGCTTAGTTCTACAGGCTGGGGGGAATGAGCAGTTCTTC. Looking up the rest from reference TRBV7-2 and TRBJ2-1 gives the full variable domain: GAGVSQSPSNKVTEKGKDVELRCDPISGHTALYWYRQSLGQGLEFLIYFQGNSAPDKSGLPSDRFSAERTGGSVSTLTIQRTQQEDSAVYLCASSLVLQAGGNEQFFGPGTRLTVL.

This clone has just one count. The V and J genes are TRBV4-3 and TRBJ2-6; D is uncertain. V was trimmed by 0 bases and J by 0 bases, leaving 9 bases between them. This CDR3 is 17 amino acids long. Germline V gives CDR1 LGHNA, CDR2 YSLEER. The CDR3 is CASSQDASRSGANVLTF. CDR3 DNA sequence: TGCGCCAGCAGCCAAGATGCCTCCCGCTCTGGGGCCAACGTCCTGACTTTC.

This clone has just one count. The chain is built from TRBV2 and TRBJ2-7; no clear D. Trimming took 2 bases from V and 2 from J, leaving 10 bases between them. The V gene's germline CDR1 is SNHLY and CDR2 FYNNEI. The CDR3 runs 14 residues. CDR3 in amino acids: CASSEKRSTYEQYF. CDR3 DNA sequence: TGTGCCAGCAGTGAAAAGAGGTCCACCTACGAGCAGTACTTC.

This chain links TRBV28 with TRBJ2-1; the match to TRBD2 covers 13 bases. The V gene end was trimmed by 3 bases and the J gene end by 10 bases; junction bases not matched to a gene: 9. The CDR3 sequence is 16 residues long. The germline CDR1 and CDR2 sequences are MDHEN and SYDVKM. The CDR3 nucleotides read TGTGCCAGCAGTTTCTGGACTAGCGGGAGAGTTGAAGAGCAGTTCTTC. It yields the protein CASSFWTSGRVEEQFF.

This clone was seen a few times. V usage is TRBV7-9 and J usage is TRBJ2-7, with a tentative D call TRBD1 (5 bases). Germline loops: CDR1 SEHNR, CDR2 FQNEAQ (reference sequence). CDR3 length: 15 residues. V was trimmed by 1 base and J by 0 bases, leaving 10 bases between them. The CDR3 spells CASSLETVASYEQYF. DNA for the CDR3: TGTGCCAGCAGCTTAGAGACAGTTGCCTCCTACGAGCAGTACTTC.

This clone was counted only a few times. The chain has TRBV28 and TRBJ2-7, with D possibly TRBD1 on 5 matching bases. Germline V gene lookup returns CDR1 MDHEN and CDR2 SYDVKM. This CDR3 contains 15 residues. V dropped 5 bases and J dropped 2 bases, with 16 bases sitting between them. The CDR3, as DNA: TGTGCCAGCAGTCCACAGGTGGCGGACCCCTACGAGCAGTACTTC. Translation: CASSPQVADPYEQYF.

The V call is TRBV7-2, the J call TRBJ2-2; a possible D gene is TRBD2 (6 bases). The CDR3 extends over 17 amino acids. Germline V gene lookup returns CDR1 SGHTA and CDR2 FQGNSA. Trimming pared 2 bases from V and 4 bases from J, leaving 17 bases between. In DNA form, the CDR3 reads TGTGCCAGCAGCTTATTTTCGACTAGTGGGGTCACCGGGGAGCTGTTTTTT. It encodes CASSLFSTSGVTGELFF.

This clone has just one count. The rearrangement links TRBV2 to TRBJ1-3; D unclear. With 4 bases removed from V and 4 bases from J, the gap between germline ends came to 8 bases. Germline V gene sequence: CDR1 SNHLY, CDR2 FYNNEI. The CDR3 runs 13 residues. The CDR3 DNA sequence: TGTGCCAGCAGTGCCGGACTGGGAAACACCATATATTTT. This translates into CASSAGLGNTIYF.

This chain connects TRBV18 to TRBJ2-5; D call uncertain. Trimming stripped 1 base from V and 3 bases from J, with 9 bases between. Germline V gene lookup returns CDR1 KGHSH and CDR2 LQKENI. The CDR3 extends over 14 amino acids. CDR3 amino acids: CASSPRLFEETQYF. The CDR3 region has the DNA TGTGCCAGCTCACCACGGTTGTTCGAAGAGACCCAGTACTTC.

CDR3 protein: CAWSLGGYSTDTQYF. CDR3 coding DNA: TGTGCCTGGAGTCTGGGCGGATATAGCACAGATACGCAGTATTTT. This sequence joins TRBV30 and TRBJ2-3; D ambiguous. This CDR3 region has 15 residues. V was shortened by 2 bases and J by 0 bases, with 12 bases between the two germline ends. The germline CDR1 and CDR2 sequences are GTSNPN and SVGIG (reference sequence).

This clone was seen only once. This chain links TRBV27 with TRBJ2-5; possibly TRBD2 for D (6 bases). The DNA end is more similar to TRBJ2-7, so the J call may be wrong. The CDR3 totals 14 residues. The germline gives CDR1 MNHEY, CDR2 SMNVEV (reference sequence). The CDR3 sequence is CASATGTGSYEQYF. CDR3 nucleotides: TGTGCCAGCGCAACCGGGACTGGCTCCTACGAGCAGTACTTC.

The chain joins TRBV9 to TRBJ1-3; D remains unclear. Germline-derived CDR1 and CDR2 are SGDLS and YYNGEE. V dropped 5 bases and J dropped 0 bases, with 12 bases sitting between them. The CDR3 length is 15 residues. The DNA for the CDR3 is TGTGCCAGCAGTTCCTCGGCTCTCTCTGGAAACACCATATATTTT. Protein sequence: CASSSSALSGNTIYF.

J is TRBJ2-5 and V is TRBV19; TRBD1 agrees at 9 bases. The better agreement between TRBJ2-7 and the DNA end casts doubt on the J call. Germline-derived CDR1 and CDR2 are LNHDA and SQIVND (reference sequence). CDR3 size: 14 residues. Here the CDR3 reads CASSRQGEGFEQYF. As DNA, the CDR3 is TGTGCCAGTAGTCGACAGGGGGAAGGGTTCGAGCAGTACTTC.

This clone showed up just once. This chain links TRBV9 with TRBJ2-7; tentatively, D is TRBD1 or TRBD2 (5 bases each). Per the germline V gene, CDR1 is SGDLS and CDR2 is YYNGEE. The CDR3 runs 14 residues. Trimming stripped 3 bases from V and 5 bases from J, with 15 bases between. CDR3 nucleotides: TGTGCCAGCAGCGCGGGGTGGGGGAACCACGAGCAGTACTTC. Amino acids: CASSAGWGNHEQYF.

V gene TRBV7-9 combines with J gene TRBJ2-5; D gene unclear. Germline values: CDR1 SEHNR, CDR2 FQNEAQ (reference sequence). The length of the CDR3 is 15 residues. The germline V and J ends were trimmed by 1 base and 4 bases, with 13 bases remaining between them. The CDR3 protein is CASSLEINPGETQYF. Here the CDR3 DNA reads TGTGCCAGCAGCTTAGAAATTAACCCGGGAGAGACCCAGTACTTC.

V is TRBV1 and J is TRBJ2-7; TRBD2 was called by the table and not checked on the DNA. TRBV1 is assigned pseudogene status. There are 18 residues in the CDR3. CDR3 loop: CTSSQESGRERGSYEQYF. The CDR3 nucleotides read TGCACCAGCAGCCAAGAATCCGGGCGGGAGAGGGGCTCCTACGAGCAGTACTTC.

The rearrangement links TRBV18 to TRBJ1-2, with D uncertain. V lost 3 bases and J 6 bases, leaving 11 bases between the germline ends. The CDR3 has 13 amino acids. Germline CDR1 is KGHSH and CDR2 is LQKENI. Here the CDR3 DNA reads TGTGCCAGCTCACCCCTTATCGACAATGGCTACACCTTC. Protein product: CASSPLIDNGYTF. The whole variable domain, remainder taken from reference TRBV18 and TRBJ1-2, is NAGVMQNPRHLVRRRGQEARLRCSPMKGHSHVYWYRQLPEEGLKFMVYLQKENIIDESGMPKERFSAEFPKEGPSILRIQQVVRGDSAAYFCASSPLIDNGYTFGSGTRLTVV.

The rearrangement uses TRBV25-1 and TRBJ1-1; D gene ambiguous. V lost 2 bases to trimming and J lost 0 bases, with 4 bases between them. Looked up from germline, CDR1 is MGHDK and CDR2 is SYGVNS. This CDR3 comprises 13 residues. CDR3 residues: CASSEPVNTEAFF. The DNA for the CDR3 is TGTGCCAGCAGTGAACCGGTGAACACTGAAGCTTTCTTT. The whole variable domain, filled in from reference TRBV25-1 and TRBJ1-1, reads EADIYQTPRYLVIGTGKKITLECSQTMGHDKMYWYQQDPGMELHLIHYSYGVNSTEKGDLSSESTVSRIRTEHFPLTLESARPSHTSQYLCASSEPVNTEAFFGQGTRLTVV.

The chain couples TRBV30 to TRBJ1-6; D gene unclear. This CDR3 comprises 13 residues. In germline, CDR1 is GTSNPN, CDR2 SVGIG (reference sequence). The V gene lost 5 bases and the J gene lost 4 bases, with 9 bases spanning the gap. The CDR3: CAWSTGYNSPLHF. The DNA of the CDR3 is TGTGCCTGGTCGACGGGATATAATTCACCCCTCCACTTT.

This rearrangement joins TRBV6-1 to TRBJ1-4; 8 bases fit TRBD1. The CDR3 has 15 amino acids. After removal of 6 bases from V and 8 bases from J, the junction contained 11 bases not matched to a gene. CDR1 and CDR2 (germline): MNHNS, SASEGT. CDR3 in DNA: TGTGCCAGCAGGCAAACCCAGGGGGCAGCAGAAAAACTGTTTTTT. Translation gives CASRQTQGAAEKLFF.

V is TRBV30 and J is TRBJ2-7, with D possibly TRBD1 on 6 matching bases. Deletions cut 2 bases from V and 0 bases from J, with 14 bases between. The CDR3 runs 15 residues. Germline CDR1 is GTSNPN and CDR2 is SVGIG (reference sequence). The CDR3 nucleotides are TGTGCCTGGAGTCTCCAGGGGACCAGCTCCTACGAGCAGTACTTC. Its translation is CAWSLQGTSSYEQYF.

On this clone itself: One junction end does not reproduce the germline sequence, and a read error may be involved. Here the CDR3 reads CASSQALFGQGRPGF. DNA of the CDR3: TGTGCCAGCAGCCAAGCCCTTTTCGGCCAGGGCCGACCCGGTTTT. The chain uses TRBV4-2 and TRBJ2-3; tentatively, D is TRBD1 (5 bases). This CDR3 contains 15 residues. The germline V gene has CDR1 LGHNA and CDR2 YNFKEQ.

The chain recombines TRBV10-3 with TRBJ2-7; D is ambiguous. Germline V gene lookup returns CDR1 ENHRY and CDR2 SYGVKD. V lost 8 bases and J 6 bases, leaving 14 bases between the germline ends. The CDR3 spans 12 residues. The CDR3 loop is CAIPERWVEQYF. The CDR3 DNA is TGTGCCATCCCTGAACGGTGGGTCGAGCAGTACTTC.

The rearrangement links TRBV14 to TRBJ1-2; 10 bases are a match to TRBD1. V dropped 5 bases and J dropped 8; count of bases not matched to a gene: 14. The CDR3 is 16 amino acids. Germline CDR1 and CDR2: SGHDN and FVKESK. CDR3 residues: CASSTTGGPRPKGYTF. The CDR3 DNA reads as TGTGCCAGCAGCACGACAGGGGGCCCCCGACCTAAAGGCTACACCTTC.